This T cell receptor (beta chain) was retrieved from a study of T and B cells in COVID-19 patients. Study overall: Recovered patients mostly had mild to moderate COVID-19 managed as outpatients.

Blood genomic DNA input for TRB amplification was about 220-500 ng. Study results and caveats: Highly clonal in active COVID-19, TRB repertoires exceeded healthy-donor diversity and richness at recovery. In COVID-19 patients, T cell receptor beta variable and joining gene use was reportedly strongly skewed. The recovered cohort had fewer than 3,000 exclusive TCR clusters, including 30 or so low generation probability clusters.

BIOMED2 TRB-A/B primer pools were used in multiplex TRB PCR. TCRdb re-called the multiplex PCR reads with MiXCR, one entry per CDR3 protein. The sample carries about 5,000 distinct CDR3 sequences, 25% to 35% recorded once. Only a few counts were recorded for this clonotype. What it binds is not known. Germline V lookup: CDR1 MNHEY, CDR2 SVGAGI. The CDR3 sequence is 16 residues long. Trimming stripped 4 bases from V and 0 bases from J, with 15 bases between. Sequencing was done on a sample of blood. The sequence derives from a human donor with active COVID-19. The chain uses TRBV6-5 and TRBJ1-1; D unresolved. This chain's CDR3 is CASSFQAGSMNTEAFF. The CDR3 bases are TGTGCCAGCAGTTTCCAGGCGGGGTCGATGAACACTGAAGCTTTCTTT.